Included here is one T cell receptor beta chain sequence, with context. With a far larger clone one base away, a read error is the likely cause. Other DNA sequences in this sample translate to the same CDR3. Assay: immunoSEQ multiplex PCR; the TCRdb copy retains only in-frame clones and omits some. The data hold 450,000 to 500,000 clones, with roughly 80% observed a single time. The CDR3 totals 12 residues. Germline CDR1 and CDR2: MDHEN and SYDVKM. The entry originates in a study of shared clonotypes between healthy human individuals. The sequence was obtained from a woman between 40 and 50 years old in good health. Some clones in this sample may be carry-over from other donors' samples. V and J are TRBV28 and TRBJ2-5; no clear D gene. The last part of the DNA fits TRBJ2-7 better; the J call may be wrong. The sample comprised PBMCs. The CDR3, as DNA: TGTGCCAGCACCCTAAATACCTACGAGCAGTACTTC. Translation gives CASTLNTYEQYF.